This T cell receptor (beta chain) stems from a study of shared clonotypes between healthy human individuals. Genomic DNA from each subset was divided evenly over several immunoSEQ plates. Some clones are missing from TCRdb's copy, which holds only in-frame ones; the method was immunoSEQ multiplex PCR. The repertoire holds fewer than 100,000 clones, 67% seen once, with about 48% in the top ten. V lost 3 bases and J lost 2, with 12 bases in between. Germline CDR1 SGHNT, CDR2 YYREEE (reference sequence). The CDR3 is 14 amino acids. This clonotype was obtained from a man aged 25 to 40 in good health. Sequencing was carried out using memory CD8+ T cells sorted from blood. Subset meaning: CD45RO+ cells pooled with CCR7-negative TemRA cells. The rearrangement links TRBV5-4 to TRBJ2-7; D call uncertain. The CDR3 reads CASSSETYPYEQYF. CDR3 DNA: TGTGCCAGCAGCTCGGAGACATATCCCTACGAGCAGTACTTC.